These T cell receptor beta chains were read from a single sample in a study of T cell responses to AZD1222 COVID-19 vaccine. TCRdb keeps only in-frame clones here, not all; method: immunoSEQ multiplex PCR. This sample carries tens of thousands of clones, roughly 90% of them seen once, and the ten largest clones take more than 4.5%. Here the sequenced sample was peripheral blood, taken 28 days after the second AZD1222 dose. Receptors originate from an adult who received the AZD1222 COVID-19 vaccine. Each CDR3 is given with its conserved first and last residue. The order of the fields is clone size, J gene, D gene, V gene, CDR3 DNA, CDR3 protein. D genes are given only for firm matches. Only some rows state a clone size, as once, few, many or a class for expanded clones.

NA,TRBJ2-7,NA,TRBV6-4,TGTGCCAGCAGTGACTCAAAGCGGCCCGGGGGCTACGAGCAGTACTTC,CASSDSKRPGGYEQYF
few,TRBJ1-5,NA,TRBV7-2,TGTGCCAGCAGCTTAGAGGGCAGCCTGACGCGACAGCCCCAGCATTTT,CASSLEGSLTRQPQHF
NA,TRBJ1-2,TRBD1,TRBV19,TGTGCCAGTAGCGGCGACAGGGCCGACGATGGCTACACCTTC,CASSGDRADDGYTF
NA,TRBJ2-7,TRBD2,TRBV4-3,TGCGCCAGCAGCCAAGAACAACACGAGACTAGCGATGTCTACGAGCAGTACTTC,CASSQEQHETSDVYEQYF
NA,TRBJ1-6,NA,TRBV6-1,TGTGCCAGCAGTGAACTGGGCCAGCATAATTCACCCCTCCACTTT,CASSELGQHNSPLHF
once,TRBJ1-2,NA,TRBV19,TGTGCCAGTTTGGGACACCCGAGCTGGGACTATGGCTACACCTTC,CASLGHPSWDYGYTF
NA,TRBJ2-5,NA,TRBV2,TGTGCCAGCAGTGTGGGGATCCAGAAGGGGCAAGAGACCCAGTACTTC,CASSVGIQKGQETQYF
NA,TRBJ1-1,NA,TRBV30,TGTGCCTGGAGTCCCCCGTGGGGTTGGGGCACTGAAGCTTTCTTT,CAWSPPWGWGTEAFF
NA,TRBJ1-5,NA,TRBV7-9,TGTGCCAGCAGCTTAGCGACTATGACAGCGGCTCAGCCCCAGCATTTT,CASSLATMTAAQPQHF
NA,TRBJ2-1,TRBD2,TRBV5-4,TGTGCCAGCAGCAACCCGGGACTAGCTGAATCTAGTACACTGTACAATGAGCAGTTCTTC,CASSNPGLAESSTLYNEQFF
NA,TRBJ1-4,NA,TRBV7-9,TGTGCCAGCAGCTTGGGGTCGGGTTGGATTGTTGAAAAACTGTTTTTT,CASSLGSGWIVEKLFF
NA,TRBJ2-7,TRBD2,TRBV7-2,TGTGCCAGCAGCTTAACTAGCGGACTATGGGAGCAGTACTTC,CASSLTSGLWEQYF
NA,TRBJ1-1,NA,TRBV3-1/TRBV3-2,TGTGCCAGCAGCCAAACTTCTAACACTGAAGCTTTCTTT,CASSQTSNTEAFF
NA,TRBJ1-1,NA,TRBV5-1,TGCGCCAGCAGCACCCGACGGGGCTGGAACACTGAAGCTTTCTTT,CASSTRRGWNTEAFF
NA,TRBJ2-2,NA,TRBV12-3/TRBV12-4,TGTGCCAGCAGCTCCAGGGACACCGGGGAGCTGTTTTTT,CASSSRDTGELFF
once,TRBJ2-3,TRBD1,TRBV5-5,TGTGCCAGCAGCTTACAAGGGGGCGGAGATACGCAGTATTTT,CASSLQGGGDTQYF
NA,TRBJ2-1,TRBD2,TRBV29-1,TGCAGCGTTTTAGCGGGGGGCAGCGGTGAGCAGTTCTTC,CSVLAGGSGEQFF
NA,TRBJ2-2,NA,TRBV6-1,TGTGCCAGCAGTGAAGTTTGGGGGGGGGCCTTGGACACCGGGGAGCTGTTTTTT,CASSEVWGGALDTGELFF
NA,TRBJ2-7,NA,TRBV7-9,TGTGCCAGCAACTCGCAAGGGATCATCTACGAGCAGTACTTC,CASNSQGIIYEQYF
NA,TRBJ2-7,TRBD2,TRBV10-3,TGTGCCATCAGTGAAGGGGAAGCGGGAGTTGGTCGGTACGAGCAGTACTTC,CAISEGEAGVGRYEQYF
NA,TRBJ2-5,NA,TRBV6-6,TGTGCCACGGCCCGGGGGCTCGCAGAGACCCAGTACTTC,CATARGLAETQYF
NA,TRBJ2-7,TRBD2,TRBV7-6,TGTGCCAGCAGCTTAGAGGCGCCTAGCGGGAACTACGAGCAGTACTTC,CASSLEAPSGNYEQYF
NA,TRBJ2-5,NA,TRBV29-1,TGCAGCGAGGCTGTCGGAGCGGAGACCCAGTACTTC,CSEAVGAETQYF
NA,TRBJ1-6,NA,TRBV19,TGTGCCAGTAGGCTAGGAGGCGGAAGGTACCCCCTCCACTTT,CASRLGGGRYPLHF
NA,TRBJ2-2,TRBD2,TRBV30,TGTGCCTGGAGTGTCACGTCTAGCGGGAGTTTAGGCTACACCGGGGAGCTGTTTTTT,CAWSVTSSGSLGYTGELFF
NA,TRBJ1-6,TRBD1,TRBV19,TGTGCCAGTACCGGACAGGGGGCGTTTTCACCCCTCCACTTT,CASTGQGAFSPLHF
NA,TRBJ1-1,NA,TRBV7-6,TGTGCCAGCAGCCCGGGGGCGCGAGCTTTCTTT,CASSPGARAFF
NA,TRBJ1-2,NA,TRBV27,TGTGCCAGCAGTTTATCGAAGGGCGGAAACTATGGCTACACCTTC,CASSLSKGGNYGYTF
NA,TRBJ2-5,NA,TRBV7-9,TGTGCCAGCAGCTTAGTAGGGGGGCAGGAGACCCAGTACTTC,CASSLVGGQETQYF
NA,TRBJ2-1,TRBD2,TRBV10-3,TGTGCCATCGGAGGGGGCCCGAGGACTAGCGGGAACAATGAGCAGTTCTTC,CAIGGGPRTSGNNEQFF
NA,TRBJ2-5,TRBD2,TRBV6-5,TGTGCCAGCCTTCGGGGACTAGCGGGAGAAGAGACCCAGTACTTC,CASLRGLAGEETQYF
NA,TRBJ2-7,NA,TRBV14,TGTGCCAGCAGCCAACTCCGCTACGAGCAGTACTTC,CASSQLRYEQYF
NA,TRBJ1-6,NA,TRBV28,TGTGCCAGCTGTTGGGGGGGGGCGGGGGGCGTAGACTCACCCCTCCACTTT,CASCWGGAGGVDSPLHF
once,TRBJ1-2,NA,TRBV3-1/TRBV3-2,TGTGCCAGCAGCCAAAAACAACTCTATGGCTACACCTTC,CASSQKQLYGYTF
NA,TRBJ1-1,NA,TRBV18,TGTGCCAGCTCACAGAGCGGGGGCGAGGCTTTCTTT,CASSQSGGEAFF
NA,TRBJ1-5,NA,TRBV7-2,TGTGCCAGCAGCTCGTATAGCAATCAGCCCCAGCATTTT,CASSSYSNQPQHF
NA,TRBJ1-2,NA,TRBV27,TGTGCCAGCTCTATCGGGGGACGAGGCTACACCTTC,CASSIGGRGYTF
NA,TRBJ1-4,NA,TRBV7-9,TGTGCCAGCAGCTTAGCAGGGTTTAATGAAAAACTGTTTTTT,CASSLAGFNEKLFF
NA,TRBJ1-1,TRBD1,TRBV6-1,TGTGCCAGCAGTGAACATCCAACAGGGGGCACTGAAGCTTTCTTT,CASSEHPTGGTEAFF
NA,TRBJ2-3,NA,TRBV4-3,TGCGCCAGCAGCCAAGGGGGGGCCACCACAGATACGCAGTATTTT,CASSQGGATTDTQYF
once,TRBJ1-1,TRBD1,TRBV28,TGTGCCAGCAGTTTATCAGGACAGGGAAGGGTGGCTTTCTTT,CASSLSGQGRVAFF
NA,TRBJ2-2,NA,TRBV5-6,TGTGCCAGCAGCCCTGGGGTCAGGCCGAACACCGGGGAGCTGTTTTTT,CASSPGVRPNTGELFF
NA,TRBJ2-7,NA,TRBV28,TGTGCCAGCAGTTTCCTCGGGGACCGCTACGAGCAGTACTTC,CASSFLGDRYEQYF
NA,TRBJ1-5,NA,TRBV6-5,TGTGCCAGCAGGGACAGCTCTTATAATCAGCCCCAGCATTTT,CASRDSSYNQPQHF
NA,TRBJ1-4,TRBD1,TRBV9,TGTGCCAGCAGCGTAGGAGGGCAGGGGGCTAATGAAAAACTGTTTTTT,CASSVGGQGANEKLFF
NA,TRBJ1-4,NA,TRBV4-3,TGCGCCAGCAGCCAATTCGCATCAGCAACTAATGAAAAACTGTTTTTT,CASSQFASATNEKLFF
once,TRBJ2-1,TRBD1,TRBV6-5,TGTGCCAGCACCTTGGACAGGGGCCCCTACAATGAGCAGTTCTTC,CASTLDRGPYNEQFF
NA,TRBJ2-3,NA,TRBV10-2,TGCGCCAGCAGTGAATATTACGGGAGCGCCACAGATACGCAGTATTTT,CASSEYYGSATDTQYF
NA,TRBJ1-2,NA,TRBV7-2,TGTGCCAGCAGCTCCGACAGTTACTATGGCTACACCTTC,CASSSDSYYGYTF
once,TRBJ1-6,NA,TRBV18,TGTGCCAGCTCAGGGGGACCGGCTTCACCCCTCCACTTT,CASSGGPASPLHF
once,TRBJ1-4,NA,TRBV2,TGTGCCAGCAACCGGGGGGCGTCTGAAAAACTGTTTTTT,CASNRGASEKLFF
NA,TRBJ1-2,NA,TRBV27,TGTGCCAGCAGTTTAGCTGCTAACTATGGCTACACCTTC,CASSLAANYGYTF
NA,TRBJ1-1,NA,TRBV5-8,TGTGCCAGCAGCTTGGCCGTCACGAACACTGAAGCTTTCTTT,CASSLAVTNTEAFF
NA,TRBJ1-1,NA,TRBV6-5,TGTGCCAGCAGCCGAAGGATCCCGATGAACACTGAAGCTTTCTTT,CASSRRIPMNTEAFF
NA,TRBJ1-2,TRBD1,TRBV6-5,TGTGCCAGCAGTTTCAAGACAGGGGGGCATTCCGGTGGCTACACCTTC,CASSFKTGGHSGGYTF
NA,TRBJ2-7,TRBD1,TRBV5-1,TGCGCCAGCAGCACCCGGGACAGGGGGCCTTACGAGCAGTACTTC,CASSTRDRGPYEQYF
once,TRBJ1-2,NA,TRBV6-5,TGTGCCAGCAGTCTCTCCTCGGGACCGCTCTATGGCTACACCTTC,CASSLSSGPLYGYTF